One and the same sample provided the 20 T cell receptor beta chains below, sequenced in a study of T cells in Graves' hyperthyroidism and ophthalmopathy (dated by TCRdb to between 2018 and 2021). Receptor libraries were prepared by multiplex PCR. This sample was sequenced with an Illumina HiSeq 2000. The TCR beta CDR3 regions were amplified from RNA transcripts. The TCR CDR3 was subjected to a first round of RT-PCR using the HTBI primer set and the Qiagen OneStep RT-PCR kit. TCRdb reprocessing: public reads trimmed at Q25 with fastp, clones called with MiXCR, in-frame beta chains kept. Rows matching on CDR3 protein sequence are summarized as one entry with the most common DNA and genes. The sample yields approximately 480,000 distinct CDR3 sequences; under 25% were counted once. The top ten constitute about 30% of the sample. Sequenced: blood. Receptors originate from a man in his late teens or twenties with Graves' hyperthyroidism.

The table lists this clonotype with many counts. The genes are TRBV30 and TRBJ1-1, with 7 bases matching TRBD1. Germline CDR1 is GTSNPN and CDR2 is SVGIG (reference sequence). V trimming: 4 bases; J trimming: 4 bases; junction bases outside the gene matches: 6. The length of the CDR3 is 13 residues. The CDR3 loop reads CAWKYRGGTEAFF. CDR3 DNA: TGTGCCTGGAAATACAGGGGAGGCACTGAAGCTTTCTTT.

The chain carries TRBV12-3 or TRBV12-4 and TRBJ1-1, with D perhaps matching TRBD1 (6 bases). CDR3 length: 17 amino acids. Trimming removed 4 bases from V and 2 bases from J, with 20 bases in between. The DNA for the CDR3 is TGTGCCAGCAGTTCACGGACAGTCCGGGCGAGTAACACTGAAGCTTTCTTT. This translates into CASSSRTVRASNTEAFF.

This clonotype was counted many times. DNA of the CDR3: TGTGCCAGTAGTATACTGGGAACGACTGAAGCTTTCTTT. The encoded protein is CASSILGTTEAFF. The J gene is TRBJ1-1, the V gene TRBV19; no definite D call. The CDR3 has 13 amino acids. The germline CDR1 and CDR2 sequences are LNHDA and SQIVND (reference sequence). Between the trimmed V and J ends, which lost 2 bases and 5 bases, there was a span of 9 bases.

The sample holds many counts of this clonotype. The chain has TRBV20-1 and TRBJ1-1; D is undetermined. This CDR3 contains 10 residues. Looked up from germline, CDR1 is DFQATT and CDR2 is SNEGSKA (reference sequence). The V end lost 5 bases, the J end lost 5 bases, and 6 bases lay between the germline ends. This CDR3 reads CSAPGTEAFF. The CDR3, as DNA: TGCAGTGCTCCTGGAACTGAAGCTTTCTTT.

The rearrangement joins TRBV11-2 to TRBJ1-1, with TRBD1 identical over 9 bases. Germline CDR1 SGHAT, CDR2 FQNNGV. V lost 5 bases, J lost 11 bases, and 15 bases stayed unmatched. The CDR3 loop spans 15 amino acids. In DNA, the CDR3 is TGTGCCAGCAGCCCTACCGGGACAGGGTCTTTTGGGGCTTTCTTT. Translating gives CASSPTGTGSFGAFF.

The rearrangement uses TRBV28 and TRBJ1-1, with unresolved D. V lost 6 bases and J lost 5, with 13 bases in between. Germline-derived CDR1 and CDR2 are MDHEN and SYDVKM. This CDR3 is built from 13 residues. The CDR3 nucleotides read TGTGCCAGCAGACGGGTCTATGCTACTGAAGCTTTCTTT. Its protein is CASRRVYATEAFF.

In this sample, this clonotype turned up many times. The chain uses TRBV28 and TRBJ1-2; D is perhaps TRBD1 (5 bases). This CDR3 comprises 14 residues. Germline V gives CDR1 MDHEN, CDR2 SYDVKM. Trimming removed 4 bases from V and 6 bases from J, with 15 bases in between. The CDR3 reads CASSYRGAMDGYTF. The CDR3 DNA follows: TGTGCCAGCAGTTACCGCGGGGCGATGGATGGCTACACCTTC.

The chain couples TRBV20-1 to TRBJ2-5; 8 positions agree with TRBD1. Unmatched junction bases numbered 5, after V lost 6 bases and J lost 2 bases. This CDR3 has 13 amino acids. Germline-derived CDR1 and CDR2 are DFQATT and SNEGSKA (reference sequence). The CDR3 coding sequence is TGCAGTGCGGACCGGGACAGGCAAGAGACCCAGTACTTC. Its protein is CSADRDRQETQYF.

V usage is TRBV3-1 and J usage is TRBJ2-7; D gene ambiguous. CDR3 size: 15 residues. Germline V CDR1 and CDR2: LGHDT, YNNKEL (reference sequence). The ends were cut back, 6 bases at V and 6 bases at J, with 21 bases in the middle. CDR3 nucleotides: TGTGCCAGCAGTCTCGCAGGAGTCTCGCCCCGCGAGCAGTACTTC. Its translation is CASSLAGVSPREQYF.

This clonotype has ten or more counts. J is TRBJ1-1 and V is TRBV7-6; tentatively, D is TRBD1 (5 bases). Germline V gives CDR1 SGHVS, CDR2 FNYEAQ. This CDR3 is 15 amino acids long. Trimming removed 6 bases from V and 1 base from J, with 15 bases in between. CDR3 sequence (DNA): TGTGCCAGCAGGGTGGGGGAGGTTCCGAACACTGAAGCTTTCTTT. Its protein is CASRVGEVPNTEAFF.

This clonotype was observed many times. In DNA form, the CDR3 reads TGTGCCAGCAGCGCCGGGACTAGCGGATTCAAAGAGACCCAGTACTTC. Residues: CASSAGTSGFKETQYF. This chain links TRBV6-2 or TRBV6-3 with TRBJ2-5; 11 bases line up with TRBD2. After removal of 6 bases from V and 3 bases from J, the junction contained 9 bases not matched to a gene. The CDR3 runs to 16 residues. CDR1 and CDR2 (germline): MNHEY, SVGEGT.

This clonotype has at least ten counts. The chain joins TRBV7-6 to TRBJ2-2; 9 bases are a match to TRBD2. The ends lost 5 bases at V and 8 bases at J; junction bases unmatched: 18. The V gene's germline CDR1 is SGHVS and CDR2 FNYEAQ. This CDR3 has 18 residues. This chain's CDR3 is CASSIPKGASGAPGELFF. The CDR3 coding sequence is TGTGCCAGCAGCATCCCCAAAGGGGCTAGCGGGGCACCGGGGGAGCTGTTTTTT. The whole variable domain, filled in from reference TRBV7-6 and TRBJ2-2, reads GAGVSQSPRYKVTKRGQDVALRCDPISGHVSLYWYRQALGQGPEFLTYFNYEAQQDKSGLPNDRFSAERPEGSISTLTIQRTEQRDSAMYRCASSIPKGASGAPGELFFGEGSRLTVL.

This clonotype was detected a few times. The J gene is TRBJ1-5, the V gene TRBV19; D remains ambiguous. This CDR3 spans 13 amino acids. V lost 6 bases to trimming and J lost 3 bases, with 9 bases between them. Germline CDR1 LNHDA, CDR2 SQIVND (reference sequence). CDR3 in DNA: TGTGCCAGTAGGAGGCAGTTCAATCAGCCCCAGCATTTT. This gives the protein CASRRQFNQPQHF.

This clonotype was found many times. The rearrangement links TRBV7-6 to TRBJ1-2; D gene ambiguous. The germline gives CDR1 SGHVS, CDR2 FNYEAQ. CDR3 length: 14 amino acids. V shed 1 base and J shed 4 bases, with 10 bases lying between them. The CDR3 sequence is CASSLDGAPYGYTF. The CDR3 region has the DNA TGTGCCAGCAGCTTAGACGGAGCGCCCTATGGCTACACCTTC.

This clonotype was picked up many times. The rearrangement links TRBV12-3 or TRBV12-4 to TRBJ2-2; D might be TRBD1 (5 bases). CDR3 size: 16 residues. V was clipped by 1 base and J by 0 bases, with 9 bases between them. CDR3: CASSLDGASNTGELFF. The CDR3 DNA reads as TGTGCCAGCAGTTTAGATGGGGCCTCGAACACCGGGGAGCTGTTTTTT.

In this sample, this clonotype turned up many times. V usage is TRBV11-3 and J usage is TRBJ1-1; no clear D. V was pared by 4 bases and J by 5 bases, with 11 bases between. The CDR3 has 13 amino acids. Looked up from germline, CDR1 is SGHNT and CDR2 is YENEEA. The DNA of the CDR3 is TGTGCCAGCAGCTGGGATTATAGAACTGAAGCTTTCTTT. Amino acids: CASSWDYRTEAFF. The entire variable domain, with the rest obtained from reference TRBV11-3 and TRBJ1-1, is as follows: EAGVVQSPRYKIIEKKQPVAFWCNPISGHNTLYWYLQNLGQGPELLIRYENEEAVDDSQLPKDRFSAERLKGVDSTLKIQPAELGDSAVYLCASSWDYRTEAFFGQGTRLTVV.

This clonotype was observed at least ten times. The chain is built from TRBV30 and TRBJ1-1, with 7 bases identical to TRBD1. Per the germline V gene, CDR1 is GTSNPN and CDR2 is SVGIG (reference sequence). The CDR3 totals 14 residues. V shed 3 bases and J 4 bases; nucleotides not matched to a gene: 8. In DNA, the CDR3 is TGTGCCTGGAGGAGGAGGGGGACAGCCACTGAAGCTTTCTTT. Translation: CAWRRRGTATEAFF. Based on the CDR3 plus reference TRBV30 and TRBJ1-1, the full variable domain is SQTIHQWPATLVQPVGSPLSLECTVEGTSNPNLYWYRQAAGRGLQLLFYSVGIGQISSEVPQNLSASRPQDRQFILSSKKLLLSDSGFYLCAWRRRGTATEAFFGQGTRLTVV.

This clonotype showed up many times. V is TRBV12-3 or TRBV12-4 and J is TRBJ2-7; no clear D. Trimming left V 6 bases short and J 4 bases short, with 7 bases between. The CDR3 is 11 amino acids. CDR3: CASSRGYEQYF. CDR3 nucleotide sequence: TGTGCCAGCAGCCGTGGATACGAGCAGTACTTC.

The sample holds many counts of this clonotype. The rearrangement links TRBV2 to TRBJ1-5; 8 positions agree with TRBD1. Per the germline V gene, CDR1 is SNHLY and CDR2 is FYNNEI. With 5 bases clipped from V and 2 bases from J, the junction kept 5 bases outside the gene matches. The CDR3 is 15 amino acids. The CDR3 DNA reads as TGTGCCAGCAGTCAGGACAGGGATGGCAATCAGCCCCAGCATTTT. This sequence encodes CASSQDRDGNQPQHF.

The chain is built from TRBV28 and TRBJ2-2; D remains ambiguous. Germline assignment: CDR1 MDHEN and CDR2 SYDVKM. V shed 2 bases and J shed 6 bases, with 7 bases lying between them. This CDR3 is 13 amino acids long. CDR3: CASSLGVSGELFF. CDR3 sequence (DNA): TGTGCCAGCAGTTTAGGGGTCTCCGGGGAGCTGTTTTTT.